The subject of this entry is one T cell receptor (beta chain). Antigen specificity is unknown. The entry originates in a study of prognosis after radiotherapy for stage I lung cancer. Across the whole study: Tumors were squamous cell carcinoma in roughly 7 patients and adenocarcinoma in some 11. SBRT radiotherapy comprised 3 to 5 fractions at a biologically effective dose of at least 100 Gy.

Genomic DNA was the source, and TCR beta CDR3 was amplified from it by two-round multiplex PCR. Used in first-round PCR were primers specific to each TRBV and TRBJ gene. TCRdb re-derived calls from the multiplex PCR reads in MiXCR, one entry per CDR3 protein. The sample carries 30,000 to 35,000 distinct CDR3 sequences, about 34% recorded once. The V end was cut by 0 bases, the J end by 5 bases, with 11 bases between. This CDR3 has 15 amino acids. The germline V gene encodes CDR1 SGHDT and CDR2 YYEEEE. Whole-study findings and limits: Tumor specificity of expanded TCR clones went undetermined.

J is TRBJ2-2 and V is TRBV5-6; D gene unclear. The source material was PBMCs, sampled before or after stereotactic body radiation therapy (not recorded which). This TCR derives from a donor over 45 with non-small cell lung cancer. CDR3 sequence: CASSLGSVRTGELFF. The CDR3, as DNA: TGTGCCAGCAGCTTGGGATCTGTGAGGACCGGGGAGCTGTTTTTT.